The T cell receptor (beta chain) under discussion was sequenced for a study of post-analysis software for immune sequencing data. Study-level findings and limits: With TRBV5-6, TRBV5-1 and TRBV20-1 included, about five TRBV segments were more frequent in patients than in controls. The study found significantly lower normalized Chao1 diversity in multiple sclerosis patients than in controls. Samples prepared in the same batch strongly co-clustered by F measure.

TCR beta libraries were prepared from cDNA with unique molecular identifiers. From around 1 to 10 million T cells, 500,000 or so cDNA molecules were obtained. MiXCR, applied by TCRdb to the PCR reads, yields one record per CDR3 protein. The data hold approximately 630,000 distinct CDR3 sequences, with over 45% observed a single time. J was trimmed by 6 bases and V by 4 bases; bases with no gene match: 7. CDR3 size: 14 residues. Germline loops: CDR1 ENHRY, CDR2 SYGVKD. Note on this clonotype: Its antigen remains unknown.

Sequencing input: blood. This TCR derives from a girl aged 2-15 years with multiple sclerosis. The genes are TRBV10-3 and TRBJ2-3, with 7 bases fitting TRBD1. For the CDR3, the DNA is TGTGCCATCAGTGGCTACACAGGGGCCGATACGCAGTATTTT. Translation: CAISGYTGADTQYF.